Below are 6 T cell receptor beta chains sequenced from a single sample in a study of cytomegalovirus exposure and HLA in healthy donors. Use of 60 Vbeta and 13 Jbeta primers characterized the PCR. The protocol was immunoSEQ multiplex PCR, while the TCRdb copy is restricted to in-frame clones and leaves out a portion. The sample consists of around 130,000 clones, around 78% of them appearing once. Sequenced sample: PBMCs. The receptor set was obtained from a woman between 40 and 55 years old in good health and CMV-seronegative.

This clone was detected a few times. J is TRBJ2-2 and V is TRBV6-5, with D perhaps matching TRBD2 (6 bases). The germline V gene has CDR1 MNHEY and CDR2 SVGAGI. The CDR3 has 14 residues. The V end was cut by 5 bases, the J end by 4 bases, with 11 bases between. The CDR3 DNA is TGTGCCAGCAGTCTGACTAGGTCCACCGGGGAGCTGTTTTTT. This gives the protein CASSLTRSTGELFF.

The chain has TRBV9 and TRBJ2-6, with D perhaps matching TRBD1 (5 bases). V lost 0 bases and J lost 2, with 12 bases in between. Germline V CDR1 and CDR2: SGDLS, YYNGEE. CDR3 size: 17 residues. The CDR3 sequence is CASSVAPTGPGANVLTF. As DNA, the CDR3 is TGTGCCAGCAGCGTAGCCCCAACAGGTCCTGGGGCCAACGTCCTGACTTTC.

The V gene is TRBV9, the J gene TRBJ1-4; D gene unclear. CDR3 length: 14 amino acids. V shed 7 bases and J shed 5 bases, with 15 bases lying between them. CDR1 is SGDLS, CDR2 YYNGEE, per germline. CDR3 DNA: TGTGCCAGCTCAAGGAGGTTACAGAATGAAAAACTGTTTTTT. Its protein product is CASSRRLQNEKLFF.

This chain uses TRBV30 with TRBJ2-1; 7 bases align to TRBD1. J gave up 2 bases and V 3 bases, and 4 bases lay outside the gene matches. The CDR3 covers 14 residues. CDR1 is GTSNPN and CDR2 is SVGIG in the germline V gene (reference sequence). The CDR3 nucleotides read TGTGCCTGGAGCTACAGGGGCGCCTACAATGAGCAGTTCTTC. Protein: CAWSYRGAYNEQFF.

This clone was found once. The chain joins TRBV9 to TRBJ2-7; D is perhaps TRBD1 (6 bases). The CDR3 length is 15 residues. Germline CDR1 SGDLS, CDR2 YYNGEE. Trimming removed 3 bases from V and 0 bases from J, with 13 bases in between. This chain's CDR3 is CASSARQEISYEQYF. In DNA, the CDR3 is TGTGCCAGCAGCGCCCGACAGGAGATCTCCTACGAGCAGTACTTC.

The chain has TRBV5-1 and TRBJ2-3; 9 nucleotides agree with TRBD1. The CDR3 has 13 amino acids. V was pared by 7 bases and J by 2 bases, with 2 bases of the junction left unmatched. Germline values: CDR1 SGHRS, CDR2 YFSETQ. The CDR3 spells CASWTGDTDTQYF. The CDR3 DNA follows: TGCGCCAGCTGGACAGGGGACACAGATACGCAGTATTTT.